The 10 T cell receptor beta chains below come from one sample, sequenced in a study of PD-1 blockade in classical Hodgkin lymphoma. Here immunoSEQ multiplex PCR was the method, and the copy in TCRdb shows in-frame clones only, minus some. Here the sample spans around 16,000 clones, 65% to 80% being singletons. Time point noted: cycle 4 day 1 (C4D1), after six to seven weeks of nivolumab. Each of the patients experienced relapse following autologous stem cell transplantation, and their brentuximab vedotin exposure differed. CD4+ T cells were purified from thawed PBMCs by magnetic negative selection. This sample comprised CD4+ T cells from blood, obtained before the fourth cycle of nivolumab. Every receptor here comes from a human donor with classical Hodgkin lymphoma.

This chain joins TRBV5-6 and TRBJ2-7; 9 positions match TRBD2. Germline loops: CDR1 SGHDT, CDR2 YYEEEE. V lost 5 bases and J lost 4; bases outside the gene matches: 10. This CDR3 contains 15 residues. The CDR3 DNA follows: TGTGCCAGCAGAAATACCGGGACTAGCATTTACGAGCAGTACTTC. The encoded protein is CASRNTGTSIYEQYF. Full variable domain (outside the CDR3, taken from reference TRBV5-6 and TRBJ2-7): DAGVTQSPTHLIKTRGQQVTLRCSPKSGHDTVSWYQQALGQGPQFIFQYYEEEERQRGNFPDRFSGHQFPNYSSELNVNALLLGDSALYLCASRNTGTSIYEQYFGPGTRLTVT.

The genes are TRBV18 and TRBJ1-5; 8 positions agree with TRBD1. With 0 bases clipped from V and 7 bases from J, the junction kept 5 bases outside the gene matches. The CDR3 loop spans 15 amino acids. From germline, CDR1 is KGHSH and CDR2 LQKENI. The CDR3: CASSPPGQDWQPQHF. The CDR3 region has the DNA TGTGCCAGCTCACCACCGGGACAGGACTGGCAGCCCCAGCATTTT.

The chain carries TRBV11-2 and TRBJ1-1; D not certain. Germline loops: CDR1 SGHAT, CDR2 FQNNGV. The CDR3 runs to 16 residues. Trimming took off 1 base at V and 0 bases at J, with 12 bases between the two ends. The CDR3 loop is CASSLGSAGLNTEAFF. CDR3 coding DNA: TGTGCCAGCAGCTTAGGAAGTGCGGGCCTGAACACTGAAGCTTTCTTT.

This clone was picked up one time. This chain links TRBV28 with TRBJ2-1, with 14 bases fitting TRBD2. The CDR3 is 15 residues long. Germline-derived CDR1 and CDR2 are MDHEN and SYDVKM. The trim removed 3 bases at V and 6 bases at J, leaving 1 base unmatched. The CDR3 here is CASSFGLAGGNEQFF. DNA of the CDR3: TGTGCCAGCAGTTTCGGACTAGCGGGAGGCAATGAGCAGTTCTTC.

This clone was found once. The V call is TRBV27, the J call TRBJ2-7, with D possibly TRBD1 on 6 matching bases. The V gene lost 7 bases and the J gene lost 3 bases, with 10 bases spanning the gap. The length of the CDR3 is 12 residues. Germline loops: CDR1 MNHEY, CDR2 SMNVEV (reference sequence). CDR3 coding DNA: TGTGCCAGCATTGGGGGCGGCTACGAGCAGTACTTC. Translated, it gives CASIGGGYEQYF.

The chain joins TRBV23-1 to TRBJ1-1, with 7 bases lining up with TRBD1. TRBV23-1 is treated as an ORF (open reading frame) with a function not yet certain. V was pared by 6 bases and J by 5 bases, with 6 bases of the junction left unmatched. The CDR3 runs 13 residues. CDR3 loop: CASRTGWRTEAFF. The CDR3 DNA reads TGCGCCAGCAGGACAGGGTGGAGGACTGAAGCTTTCTTT.

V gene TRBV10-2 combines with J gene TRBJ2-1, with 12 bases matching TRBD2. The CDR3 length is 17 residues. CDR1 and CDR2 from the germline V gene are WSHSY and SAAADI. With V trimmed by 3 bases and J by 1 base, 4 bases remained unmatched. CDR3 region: CASSEPSGRGSYNEQFF. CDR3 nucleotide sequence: TGCGCCAGCAGTGAACCTAGCGGGAGGGGGTCCTACAATGAGCAGTTCTTC.

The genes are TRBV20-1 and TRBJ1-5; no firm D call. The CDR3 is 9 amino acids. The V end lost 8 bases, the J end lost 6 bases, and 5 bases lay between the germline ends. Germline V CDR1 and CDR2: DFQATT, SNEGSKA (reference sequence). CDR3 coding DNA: TGCAGTACGTTTCAGCCCCAGCATTTT. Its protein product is CSTFQPQHF.

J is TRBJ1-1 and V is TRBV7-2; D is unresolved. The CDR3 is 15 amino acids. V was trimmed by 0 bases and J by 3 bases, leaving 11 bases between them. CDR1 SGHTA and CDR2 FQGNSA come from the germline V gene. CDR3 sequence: CASSLAGPGYTEAFF. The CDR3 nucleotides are TGTGCCAGCAGCTTAGCAGGCCCGGGTTACACTGAAGCTTTCTTT. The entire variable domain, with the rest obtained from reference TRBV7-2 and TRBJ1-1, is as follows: GAGVSQSPSNKVTEKGKDVELRCDPISGHTALYWYRQSLGQGLEFLIYFQGNSAPDKSGLPSDRFSAERTGGSVSTLTIQRTQQEDSAVYLCASSLAGPGYTEAFFGQGTRLTVV.

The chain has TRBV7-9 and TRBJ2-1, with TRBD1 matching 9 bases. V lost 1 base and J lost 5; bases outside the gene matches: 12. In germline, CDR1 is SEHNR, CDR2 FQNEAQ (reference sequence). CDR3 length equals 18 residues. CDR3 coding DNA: TGTGCCAGCAGCTTAGGGGGATCTCCGGGACAGGGAAACAATGAGCAGTTCTTC. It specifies CASSLGGSPGQGNNEQFF. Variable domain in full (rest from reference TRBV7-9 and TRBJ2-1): DTGVSQNPRHKITKRGQNVTFRCDPISEHNRLYWYRQTLGQGPEFLTYFQNEAQLEKSRLLSDRFSAERPKGSFSTLEIQRTEQGDSAMYLCASSLGGSPGQGNNEQFFGPGTRLTVL.